The sequence of this T cell receptor beta chain was determined in a study of cytomegalovirus exposure and HLA in healthy donors. Per germline, CDR1 SGDLS and CDR2 YYNGEE. The length of the CDR3 is 15 residues. The trim removed 4 bases at V and 6 bases at J, leaving 3 bases unmatched. The PCR was carried out with 60 Vbeta primers and 13 Jbeta primers. Clones were sequenced by immunoSEQ multiplex PCR, and TCRdb holds only the in-frame ones, with some missing. The sample has 65,000 to 85,000 clones. Sample: PBMCs. The chain couples TRBV9 to TRBJ2-3; 15 bases line up with TRBD2. This TCR was sampled from an older woman in good health and CMV-seronegative. The CDR3 nucleotides read TGTGCCAGCAGCCGAGGGACTAGCGGGAGGGATACGCAGTATTTT. Amino acid sequence: CASSRGTSGRDTQYF.